The sequence of this T cell receptor (beta chain) was determined in a study of blood T cell repertoires in COVID-19. Whole-study context: Acute and convalescent COVID-19 specimens originated in the United States, Italy and Spain. The analysed material was cDNA or gDNA that came from T cells, B-cell-depleted T cells, or PBMCs.

This clone was counted once. Methods used by the authors: Nucleated cell counts were estimated from reference gene primer amplification. The protocol was immunoSEQ multiplex PCR, while the TCRdb copy is restricted to in-frame clones and leaves out a portion. The V and J calls and clone size come from that table; D and trimming were worked out from the DNA. In the table there are 180,000 or so clones, about nine tenths of which are singletons. Input material: peripheral blood. This receptor was identified in a man aged 35-49 years with acute or convalescent COVID-19.

The DNA for the CDR3 is TGTGCCAGCAGCCAAAACCGGGTATGGGGGGGCTCCTACGAGCAGTACTTC. Translation: CASSQNRVWGGSYEQYF. The V gene is TRBV11-2, the J gene TRBJ2-7; 7 bases fit TRBD2. This CDR3 comprises 17 residues. Trimming removed 5 bases from V and 0 bases from J; junction bases left unmatched: 13. Germline V gives CDR1 SGHAT, CDR2 FQNNGV.